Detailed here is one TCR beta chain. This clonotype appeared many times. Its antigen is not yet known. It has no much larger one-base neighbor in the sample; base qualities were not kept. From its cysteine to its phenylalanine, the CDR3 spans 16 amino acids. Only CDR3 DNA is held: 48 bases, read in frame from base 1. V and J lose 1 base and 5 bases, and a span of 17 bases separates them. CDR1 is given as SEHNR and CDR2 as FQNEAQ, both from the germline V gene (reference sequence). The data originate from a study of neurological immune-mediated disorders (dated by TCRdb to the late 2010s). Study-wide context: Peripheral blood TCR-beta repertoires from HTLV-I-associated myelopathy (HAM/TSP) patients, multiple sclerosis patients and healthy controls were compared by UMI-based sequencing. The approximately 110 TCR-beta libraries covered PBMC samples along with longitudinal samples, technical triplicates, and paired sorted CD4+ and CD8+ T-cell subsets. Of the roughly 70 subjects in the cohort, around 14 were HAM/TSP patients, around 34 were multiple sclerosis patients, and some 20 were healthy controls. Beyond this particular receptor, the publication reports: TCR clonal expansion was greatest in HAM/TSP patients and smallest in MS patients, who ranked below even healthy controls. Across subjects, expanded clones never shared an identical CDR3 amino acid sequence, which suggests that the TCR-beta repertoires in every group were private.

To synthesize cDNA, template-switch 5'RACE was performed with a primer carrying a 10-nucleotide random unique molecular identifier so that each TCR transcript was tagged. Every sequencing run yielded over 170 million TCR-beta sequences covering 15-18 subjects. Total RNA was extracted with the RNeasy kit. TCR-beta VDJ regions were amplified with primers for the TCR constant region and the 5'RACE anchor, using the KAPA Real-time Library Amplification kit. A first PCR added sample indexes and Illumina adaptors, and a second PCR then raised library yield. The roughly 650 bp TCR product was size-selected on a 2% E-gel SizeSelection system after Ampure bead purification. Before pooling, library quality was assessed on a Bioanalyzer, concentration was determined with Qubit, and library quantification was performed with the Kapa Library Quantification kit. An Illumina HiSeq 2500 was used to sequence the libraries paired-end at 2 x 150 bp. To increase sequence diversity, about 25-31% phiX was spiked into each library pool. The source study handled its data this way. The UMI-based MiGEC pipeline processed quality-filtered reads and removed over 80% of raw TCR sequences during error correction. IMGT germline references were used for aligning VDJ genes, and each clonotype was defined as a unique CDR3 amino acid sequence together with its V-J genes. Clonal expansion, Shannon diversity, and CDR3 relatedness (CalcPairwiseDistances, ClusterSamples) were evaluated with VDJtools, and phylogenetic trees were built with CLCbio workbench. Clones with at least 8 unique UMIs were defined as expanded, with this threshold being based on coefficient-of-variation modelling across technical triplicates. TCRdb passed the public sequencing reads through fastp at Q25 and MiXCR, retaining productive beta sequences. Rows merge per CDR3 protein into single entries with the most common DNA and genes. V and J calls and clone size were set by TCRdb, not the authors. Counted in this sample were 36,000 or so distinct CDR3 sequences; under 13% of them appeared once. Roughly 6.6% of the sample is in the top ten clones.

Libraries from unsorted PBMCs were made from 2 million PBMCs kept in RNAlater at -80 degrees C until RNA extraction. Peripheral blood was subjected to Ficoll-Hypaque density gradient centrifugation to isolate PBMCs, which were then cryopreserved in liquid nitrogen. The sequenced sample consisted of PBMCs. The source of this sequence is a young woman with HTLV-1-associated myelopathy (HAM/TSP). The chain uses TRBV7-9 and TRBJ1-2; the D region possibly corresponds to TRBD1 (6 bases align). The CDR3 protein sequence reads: CASSLERGATKYGYTF. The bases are TGTGCCAGCAGCTTAGAACGGGGGGCTACGAAATATGGCTACACCTTC.